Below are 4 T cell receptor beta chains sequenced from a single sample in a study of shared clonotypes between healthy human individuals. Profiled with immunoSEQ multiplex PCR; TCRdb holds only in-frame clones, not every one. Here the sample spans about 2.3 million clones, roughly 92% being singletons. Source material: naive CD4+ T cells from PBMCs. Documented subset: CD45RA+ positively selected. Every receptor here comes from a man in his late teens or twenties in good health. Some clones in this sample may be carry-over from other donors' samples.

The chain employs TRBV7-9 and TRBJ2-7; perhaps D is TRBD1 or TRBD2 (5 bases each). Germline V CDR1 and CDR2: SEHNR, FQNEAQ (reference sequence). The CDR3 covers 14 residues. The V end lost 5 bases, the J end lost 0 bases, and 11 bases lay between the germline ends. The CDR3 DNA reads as TGTGCCAGCAGCCTGGGACGGAACTCCTACGAGCAGTACTTC. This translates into CASSLGRNSYEQYF.

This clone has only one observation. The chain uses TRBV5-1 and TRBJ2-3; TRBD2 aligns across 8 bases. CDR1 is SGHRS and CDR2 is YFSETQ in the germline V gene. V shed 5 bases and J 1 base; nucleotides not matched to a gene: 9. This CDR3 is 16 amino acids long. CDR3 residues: CASSHHTTSGTDTQYF. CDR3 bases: TGCGCCAGCAGTCATCATACGACTAGCGGCACAGATACGCAGTATTTT.

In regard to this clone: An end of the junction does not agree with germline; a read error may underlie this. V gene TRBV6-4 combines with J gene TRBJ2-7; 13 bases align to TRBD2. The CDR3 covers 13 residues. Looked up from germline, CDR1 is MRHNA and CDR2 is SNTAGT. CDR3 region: CASSAVGTSGENF. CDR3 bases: TGTGCCAGCAGTGCCGTCGGGACTAGCGGGGAGAACTTC.

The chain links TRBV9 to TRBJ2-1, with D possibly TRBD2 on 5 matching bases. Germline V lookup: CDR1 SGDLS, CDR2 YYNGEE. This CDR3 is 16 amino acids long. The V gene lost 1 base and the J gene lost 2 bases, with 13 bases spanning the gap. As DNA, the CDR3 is TGTGCCAGCAGCGTACCCCCTAGCTTGGCCTACAATGAGCAGTTCTTC. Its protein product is CASSVPPSLAYNEQFF.